These T cell receptor beta chains were read from a single sample in a study of T cell responses to AZD1222 COVID-19 vaccine. Profiled with immunoSEQ multiplex PCR; TCRdb holds only in-frame clones, not every one. The sample records roughly 96,000 clones, under 90% being singletons. The sequenced sample was peripheral blood, obtained on day 0 of AZD1222 vaccination. All receptors come from an adult in good health. Each CDR3 is given with its conserved first and last residue. Each record gives: V gene, D gene, J gene, clone size, CDR3 protein, CDR3 DNA. The D gene is left open where the match is weak. Where a row states a size, it is once, few, many or the class of an expanded clone; other rows omit it.

V gene: TRBV28; D gene: .; J gene: TRBJ2-7; clone size: few; CDR3 protein: CASSSSPEQYF; CDR3 DNA: TGTGCCAGCAGTTCGTCTCCCGAGCAGTACTTC
V gene: TRBV5-1; D gene: .; J gene: TRBJ1-5; clone size: .; CDR3 protein: CASSLDGGEYQPQHF; CDR3 DNA: TGCGCCAGCAGCTTGGACGGGGGAGAGTATCAGCCCCAGCATTTT
V gene: TRBV23-1; D gene: TRBD1; J gene: TRBJ1-4; clone size: .; CDR3 protein: CASSQSDRVGEKLFF; CDR3 DNA: TGCGCCAGCAGTCAATCGGACAGGGTCGGTGAAAAACTGTTTTTT
V gene: TRBV18; D gene: .; J gene: TRBJ2-2; clone size: .; CDR3 protein: CASSEQGYTGELFF; CDR3 DNA: TGTGCCAGCTCGGAACAGGGATACACCGGGGAGCTGTTTTTT
V gene: TRBV7-9; D gene: .; J gene: TRBJ2-7; clone size: .; CDR3 protein: CASSPGRGYYEQYF; CDR3 DNA: TGTGCCAGCAGCCCCGGACGTGGCTACTACGAGCAGTACTTC
V gene: TRBV4-1; D gene: .; J gene: TRBJ1-6; clone size: .; CDR3 protein: CASSPGASSYNSPLHF; CDR3 DNA: TGCGCCAGCAGCCCAGGGGCTAGCTCCTATAATTCACCCCTCCACTTT
V gene: TRBV5-8; D gene: .; J gene: TRBJ1-5; clone size: .; CDR3 protein: CASSLGTPGQSGQPQHF; CDR3 DNA: TGTGCCAGCAGCTTAGGGACTCCGGGACAATCGGGTCAGCCCCAGCATTTT
V gene: TRBV7-2; D gene: .; J gene: TRBJ2-7; clone size: .; CDR3 protein: CASSPAYEQYF; CDR3 DNA: TGTGCCAGCAGCCCTGCCTACGAGCAGTACTTC
V gene: TRBV19; D gene: .; J gene: TRBJ1-3; clone size: .; CDR3 protein: CASSSGVSPGNTIYF; CDR3 DNA: TGTGCCAGTAGCTCAGGGGTGTCTCCTGGAAACACCATATATTTT
V gene: TRBV10-3; D gene: .; J gene: TRBJ2-1; clone size: .; CDR3 protein: CAISELGIGNEQFF; CDR3 DNA: TGTGCCATCAGTGAGTTGGGGATCGGCAATGAGCAGTTCTTC
V gene: TRBV18; D gene: .; J gene: TRBJ2-3; clone size: .; CDR3 protein: CASHAGGADTQYF; CDR3 DNA: TGTGCCAGCCACGCGGGCGGAGCAGATACGCAGTATTTT
V gene: TRBV6-2/TRBV6-3; D gene: .; J gene: TRBJ1-2; clone size: .; CDR3 protein: CASTPPGTAYTF; CDR3 DNA: TGTGCCAGCACCCCCCCCGGGACGGCCTACACCTTC
V gene: TRBV18; D gene: .; J gene: TRBJ2-1; clone size: .; CDR3 protein: CASSPPSQGEQFF; CDR3 DNA: TGTGCCAGCTCACCCCCCTCCCAGGGTGAGCAGTTCTTC
V gene: TRBV6-6; D gene: TRBD1; J gene: TRBJ2-7; clone size: .; CDR3 protein: CASSPGQGWVSSYEQYF; CDR3 DNA: TGTGCCAGCAGTCCGGGACAGGGGTGGGTTAGCTCCTACGAGCAGTACTTC
V gene: TRBV12-5; D gene: .; J gene: TRBJ2-7; clone size: .; CDR3 protein: CASGPGTYEQYF; CDR3 DNA: TGTGCTAGTGGCCCTGGGACATACGAGCAGTACTTC
V gene: TRBV27; D gene: .; J gene: TRBJ2-7; clone size: .; CDR3 protein: CASSPLRTELYEQYF; CDR3 DNA: TGTGCCAGCAGTCCTCTTCGGACAGAGCTGTACGAGCAGTACTTC
V gene: TRBV5-5; D gene: TRBD2; J gene: TRBJ2-1; clone size: .; CDR3 protein: CASSPGLADSYNEQFF; CDR3 DNA: TGTGCCAGCAGCCCGGGGCTAGCGGACTCCTACAATGAGCAGTTCTTC
V gene: TRBV14; D gene: .; J gene: TRBJ2-7; clone size: .; CDR3 protein: CASSQRRAHHEQYF; CDR3 DNA: TGTGCCAGCAGCCAGCGCCGGGCCCACCACGAGCAGTACTTC
V gene: TRBV28; D gene: TRBD2; J gene: TRBJ2-7; clone size: .; CDR3 protein: CASSLWASGTTYEQYF; CDR3 DNA: TGTGCCAGCAGTTTATGGGCTAGCGGGACAACCTACGAGCAGTACTTC
V gene: TRBV2; D gene: .; J gene: TRBJ1-6; clone size: .; CDR3 protein: CASRGVGTGNSPLHF; CDR3 DNA: TGTGCCAGCAGAGGGGTGGGGACGGGGAATTCACCCCTCCACTTT
V gene: TRBV5-1; D gene: TRBD2; J gene: TRBJ2-1; clone size: .; CDR3 protein: CASSLGLAGRNEQFF; CDR3 DNA: TGCGCCAGCAGCTTAGGACTAGCGGGTCGCAATGAGCAGTTCTTC
V gene: TRBV5-5; D gene: TRBD1; J gene: TRBJ1-2; clone size: .; CDR3 protein: CASSLGPGTVINYGYTF; CDR3 DNA: TGTGCCAGCAGCTTGGGTCCCGGGACAGTGATTAACTATGGCTACACCTTC
V gene: TRBV19; D gene: .; J gene: TRBJ2-1; clone size: .; CDR3 protein: CASSILLDQVYNEQFF; CDR3 DNA: TGTGCCAGTAGTATTCTCCTGGATCAAGTTTACAATGAGCAGTTCTTC
V gene: TRBV28; D gene: .; J gene: TRBJ1-2; clone size: .; CDR3 protein: CASSSPGRANYGYTF; CDR3 DNA: TGTGCCAGCAGTTCCCCGGGTCGAGCTAACTATGGCTACACCTTC
V gene: TRBV3-1/TRBV3-2; D gene: .; J gene: TRBJ2-3; clone size: .; CDR3 protein: CASSRGGVDTQYF; CDR3 DNA: TGTGCCAGCAGCCGAGGGGGGGTCGATACGCAGTATTTT
V gene: TRBV19; D gene: TRBD1; J gene: TRBJ1-5; clone size: few; CDR3 protein: CASNRDRDQPQHF; CDR3 DNA: TGTGCCAGTAACAGGGACAGGGATCAGCCCCAGCATTTT
V gene: TRBV19; D gene: TRBD2; J gene: TRBJ2-7; clone size: .; CDR3 protein: CASSLRLAGLYEQYF; CDR3 DNA: TGTGCCAGTAGTCTCCGTCTAGCGGGACTCTACGAGCAGTACTTC
V gene: TRBV10-3; D gene: .; J gene: TRBJ2-3; clone size: .; CDR3 protein: CAITGPGVQDTQYF; CDR3 DNA: TGTGCCATCACCGGGCCGGGTGTGCAAGATACGCAGTATTTT
V gene: TRBV28; D gene: .; J gene: TRBJ2-2; clone size: .; CDR3 protein: CASSLGSTGELFF; CDR3 DNA: TGTGCCAGCAGTCTCGGATCCACCGGGGAGCTGTTTTTT
V gene: TRBV27; D gene: .; J gene: TRBJ2-7; clone size: .; CDR3 protein: CASSPRGTPYEQYF; CDR3 DNA: TGTGCCAGCAGTCCCCGAGGGACCCCCTACGAGCAGTACTTC
V gene: TRBV6-5; D gene: .; J gene: TRBJ1-4; clone size: once; CDR3 protein: CASSQMTSTNEKLFF; CDR3 DNA: TGTGCCAGCAGTCAAATGACGTCAACTAATGAAAAACTGTTTTTT
V gene: TRBV19; D gene: .; J gene: TRBJ1-5; clone size: .; CDR3 protein: CASSLPMRGMGQPQHF; CDR3 DNA: TGTGCCAGTAGTCTCCCGATGCGGGGGATGGGTCAGCCCCAGCATTTT
V gene: TRBV10-3; D gene: .; J gene: TRBJ1-1; clone size: once; CDR3 protein: CAISELVGEAFF; CDR3 DNA: TGTGCCATCAGTGAGCTGGTTGGTGAAGCTTTCTTT
V gene: TRBV2; D gene: TRBD2; J gene: TRBJ2-5; clone size: .; CDR3 protein: CASSQSGVAGGETQYF; CDR3 DNA: TGTGCCAGCAGTCAGTCAGGGGTAGCGGGAGGAGAGACCCAGTACTTC
V gene: TRBV9; D gene: .; J gene: TRBJ2-1; clone size: .; CDR3 protein: CASSARKGGKDSEQFF; CDR3 DNA: TGTGCCAGCAGCGCCAGGAAAGGGGGGAAGGATAGCGAGCAGTTCTTC
V gene: TRBV28; D gene: TRBD2; J gene: TRBJ2-7; clone size: .; CDR3 protein: CASSWTSGTEQYF; CDR3 DNA: TGTGCCAGCAGTTGGACTAGCGGGACCGAGCAGTACTTC
V gene: TRBV4-3; D gene: TRBD1; J gene: TRBJ1-4; clone size: .; CDR3 protein: CASSSPRTGNEKLFF; CDR3 DNA: TGCGCCAGCAGCTCTCCGAGGACAGGGAATGAAAAACTGTTTTTT
V gene: TRBV28; D gene: TRBD1; J gene: TRBJ2-7; clone size: .; CDR3 protein: CASRTGSNYEQYF; CDR3 DNA: TGTGCCAGCAGGACAGGGTCAAACTACGAGCAGTACTTC
V gene: TRBV30; D gene: .; J gene: TRBJ1-6; clone size: .; CDR3 protein: CAWSRLAGNSPLHF; CDR3 DNA: TGTGCCTGGAGTAGGTTGGCAGGGAATTCACCCCTCCACTTT
V gene: TRBV24-1; D gene: TRBD1; J gene: TRBJ2-5; clone size: .; CDR3 protein: CATSEPGQGGETQYF; CDR3 DNA: TGTGCCACCAGTGAGCCCGGACAGGGTGGGGAGACCCAGTACTTC
V gene: TRBV12-3/TRBV12-4; D gene: .; J gene: TRBJ1-3; clone size: .; CDR3 protein: CASRDSSGNTIYF; CDR3 DNA: TGTGCCAGCAGGGACAGCTCTGGAAACACCATATATTTT
V gene: TRBV9; D gene: TRBD1; J gene: TRBJ2-3; clone size: .; CDR3 protein: CASSAQGAADTQYF; CDR3 DNA: TGTGCCAGCAGCGCACAGGGGGCGGCAGATACGCAGTATTTT